The clone carrying this T cell receptor (beta chain) appeared a few times. The record originates from a study of shared clonotypes between healthy human individuals. Trimming took 4 bases from V and 0 from J, leaving 13 bases between them. Looked up from germline, CDR1 is MNHEY and CDR2 is SMNVEV (reference sequence). The CDR3 is 15 residues long. Partitioning of CD4+ cells yielded a CD45RA+ naive subset and a CD45RA-negative memory subset. The method was immunoSEQ multiplex PCR; TCRdb's version includes in-frame clones alone and lacks a portion of them. The table records some 900,000 clones, around three quarters of them present only once.

This chain uses TRBV27 with TRBJ2-7; D not resolved. The sequencing input was memory CD4+ T cells sorted from blood. The subset was: CD45RA-negative fraction. This sequence was found in a man between 18 and 29 years old in good health. The CDR3 loop reads CASSSLPSSSYEQYF. The CDR3 DNA reads TGTGCCAGCAGTTCCCTACCCTCGAGCTCCTACGAGCAGTACTTC.